This paragraph covers one T cell receptor (beta chain) sequence. Its antigen is undetermined. The data originate from a study of CD8 T cells in ankylosing spondylitis. General study results and limits: From matched ankylosing spondylitis synovial fluid, disease-linked clones were reportedly recovered at significantly enriched levels. A TCR beta motif of eight highly homologous variants appeared characteristic of ankylosing spondylitis blood.

The V gene lost 4 bases and the J gene lost 2 bases, with 9 bases spanning the gap. The CDR3 is made up of 15 amino acids. From the 5' RACE reads, TCRdb called clonotypes with MiXCR, one entry per CDR3 protein. The sample records 200,000 to 250,000 distinct CDR3 sequences, about 7% being singletons. Sequenced input: blood, either unsorted or a sorted T cell fraction (not recorded which). The chain joins TRBV12-3 or TRBV12-4 to TRBJ2-6; tentative D call: TRBD2 (5 bases). The receptor's source is a male donor with ankylosing spondylitis. The CDR3, as DNA: TGTGCCAGCAGTTCCCCCGGGGCTGGGGCCAACGTCCTGACTTTC. Translation: CASSSPGAGANVLTF.